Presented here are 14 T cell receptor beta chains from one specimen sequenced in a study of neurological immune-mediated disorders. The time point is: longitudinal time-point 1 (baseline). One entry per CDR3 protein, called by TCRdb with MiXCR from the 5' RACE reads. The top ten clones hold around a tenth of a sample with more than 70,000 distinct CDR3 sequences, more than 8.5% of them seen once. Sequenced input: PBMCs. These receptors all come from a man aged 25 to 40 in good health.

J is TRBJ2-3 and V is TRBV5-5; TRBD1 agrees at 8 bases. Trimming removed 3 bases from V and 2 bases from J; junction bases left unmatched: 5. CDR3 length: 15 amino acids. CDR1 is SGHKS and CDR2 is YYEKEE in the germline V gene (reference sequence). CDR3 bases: TGTGCCAGCAGCTCCAGGGGACAGGTCACAGATACGCAGTATTTT. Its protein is CASSSRGQVTDTQYF.

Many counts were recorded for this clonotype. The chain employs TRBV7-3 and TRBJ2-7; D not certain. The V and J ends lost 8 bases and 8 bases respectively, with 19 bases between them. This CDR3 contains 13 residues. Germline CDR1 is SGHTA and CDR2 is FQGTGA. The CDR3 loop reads CASGRAQDVKQYF. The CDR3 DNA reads TGTGCCAGCGGCCGGGCGCAGGATGTAAAGCAGTACTTC.

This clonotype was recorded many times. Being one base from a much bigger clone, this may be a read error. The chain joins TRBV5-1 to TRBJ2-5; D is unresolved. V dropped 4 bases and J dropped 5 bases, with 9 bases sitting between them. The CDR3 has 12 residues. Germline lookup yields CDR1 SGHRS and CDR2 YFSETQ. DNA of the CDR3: TGCGCCAGCAGCCAACTGGCGGAGACCCAGTACTTC. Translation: CASSQLAETQYF.

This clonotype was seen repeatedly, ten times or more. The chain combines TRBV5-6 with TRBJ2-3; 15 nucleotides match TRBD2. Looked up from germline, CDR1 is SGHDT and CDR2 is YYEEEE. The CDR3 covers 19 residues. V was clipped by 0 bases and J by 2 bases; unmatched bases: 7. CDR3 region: CASSLGRGLAGGNTDTQYF. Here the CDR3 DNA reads TGTGCCAGCAGCTTGGGTAGGGGACTAGCGGGAGGAAACACAGATACGCAGTATTTT. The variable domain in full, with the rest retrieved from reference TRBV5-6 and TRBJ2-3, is DAGVTQSPTHLIKTRGQQVTLRCSPKSGHDTVSWYQQALGQGPQFIFQYYEEEERQRGNFPDRFSGHQFPNYSSELNVNALLLGDSALYLCASSLGRGLAGGNTDTQYFGPGTRLTVL.

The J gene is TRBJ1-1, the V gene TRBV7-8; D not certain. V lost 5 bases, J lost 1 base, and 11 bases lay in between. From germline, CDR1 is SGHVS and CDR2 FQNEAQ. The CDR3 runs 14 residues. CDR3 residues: CASSGHWGNTEAFF. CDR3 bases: TGTGCCAGCAGCGGCCATTGGGGGAACACTGAAGCTTTCTTT. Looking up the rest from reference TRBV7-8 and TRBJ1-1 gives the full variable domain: GAGVSQSPRYKVAKRGQDVALRCDPISGHVSLFWYQQALGQGPEFLTYFQNEAQLDKSGLPSDRFFAERPEGSVSTLKIQRTQQEDSAVYLCASSGHWGNTEAFFGQGTRLTVV.

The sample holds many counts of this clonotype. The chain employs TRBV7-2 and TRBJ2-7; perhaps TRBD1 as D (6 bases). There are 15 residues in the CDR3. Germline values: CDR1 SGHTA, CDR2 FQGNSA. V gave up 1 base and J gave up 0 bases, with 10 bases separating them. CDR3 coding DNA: TGTGCCAGCAGCTTAGACAGGGTTAGCTCCTACGAGCAGTACTTC. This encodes CASSLDRVSSYEQYF.

CDR3 sequence: CASSLVEAQPQHF. The CDR3, as DNA: TGTGCCAGCAGCTTAGTGGAGGCTCAGCCCCAGCATTTT. The rearrangement uses TRBV7-2 and TRBJ1-5, with no clear D. V was pared by 1 base and J by 6 bases, with 7 bases between. This CDR3 contains 13 residues. Per germline, CDR1 SGHTA and CDR2 FQGNSA. Combining the CDR3 with reference TRBV7-2 and TRBJ1-5 gives the whole variable domain GAGVSQSPSNKVTEKGKDVELRCDPISGHTALYWYRQSLGQGLEFLIYFQGNSAPDKSGLPSDRFSAERTGGSVSTLTIQRTQQEDSAVYLCASSLVEAQPQHFGDGTRLSIL.

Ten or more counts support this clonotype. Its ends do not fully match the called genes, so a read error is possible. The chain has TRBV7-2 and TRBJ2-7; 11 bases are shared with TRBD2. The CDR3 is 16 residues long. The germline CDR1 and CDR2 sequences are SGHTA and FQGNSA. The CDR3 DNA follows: TGTGCCAGCAGCCTAGCGGGAGGACCCTCGAGCTACGAGCAGTACTTC. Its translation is CASSLAGGPSSYEQYF.

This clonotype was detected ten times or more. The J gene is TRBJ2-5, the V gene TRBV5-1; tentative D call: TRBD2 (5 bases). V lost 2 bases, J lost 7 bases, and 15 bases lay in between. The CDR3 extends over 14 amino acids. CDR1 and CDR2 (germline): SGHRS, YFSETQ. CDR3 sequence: CASSFEAGVGTQYF. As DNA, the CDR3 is TGCGCCAGCAGCTTTGAGGCGGGCGTTGGGACCCAGTACTTC.

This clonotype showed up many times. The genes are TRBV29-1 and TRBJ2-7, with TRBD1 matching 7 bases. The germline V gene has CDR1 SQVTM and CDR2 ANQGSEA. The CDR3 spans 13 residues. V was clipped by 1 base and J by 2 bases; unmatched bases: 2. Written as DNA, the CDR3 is TGCAGCGTTGAAGGGGGACAGACCTACGAGCAGTACTTC. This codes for CSVEGGQTYEQYF.

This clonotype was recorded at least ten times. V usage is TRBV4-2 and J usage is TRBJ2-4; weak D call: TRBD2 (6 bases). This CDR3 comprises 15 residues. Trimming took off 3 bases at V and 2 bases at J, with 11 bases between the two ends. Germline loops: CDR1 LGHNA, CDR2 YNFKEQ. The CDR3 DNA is TGTGCCAGCAGCCACTCCCGGGACTCCAAAAACATTCAGTACTTC. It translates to CASSHSRDSKNIQYF.

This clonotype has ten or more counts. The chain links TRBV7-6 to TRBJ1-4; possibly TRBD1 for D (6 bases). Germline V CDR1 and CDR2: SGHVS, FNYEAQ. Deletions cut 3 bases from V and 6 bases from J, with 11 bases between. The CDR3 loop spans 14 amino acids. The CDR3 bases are TGTGCCAGCAGCTTCTTACAGGGTGATGAAAAACTGTTTTTT. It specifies CASSFLQGDEKLFF.

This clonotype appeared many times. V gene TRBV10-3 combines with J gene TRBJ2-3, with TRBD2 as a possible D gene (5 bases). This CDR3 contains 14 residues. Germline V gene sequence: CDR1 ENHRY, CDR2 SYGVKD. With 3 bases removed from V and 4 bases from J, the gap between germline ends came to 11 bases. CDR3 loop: CAISDPGTPDTQYF. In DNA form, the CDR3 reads TGTGCCATCAGTGACCCGGGAACCCCAGATACGCAGTATTTT.

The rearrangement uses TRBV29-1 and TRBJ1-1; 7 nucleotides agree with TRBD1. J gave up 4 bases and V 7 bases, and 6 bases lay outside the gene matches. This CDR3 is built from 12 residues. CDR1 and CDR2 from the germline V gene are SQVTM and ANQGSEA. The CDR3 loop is CSADREITEAFF. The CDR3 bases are TGCAGCGCTGACAGGGAGATCACTGAAGCTTTCTTT.